Listed here are 27 T cell receptor beta chains from one sample, sequenced in a study of post-analysis software for immune sequencing data. Findings and limits, study-wide: With TRBV5-6, TRBV5-1 and TRBV20-1 included, about five TRBV segments were more frequent in patients than in controls.

Their cognate antigens are unknown. Unique molecular identifiers had been added to the TCR beta cDNA libraries. Each CDR3 protein is one row after TCRdb ran MiXCR on the PCR reads. The sample includes more than 350,000 distinct CDR3 sequences, 30% to 40% seen only once; the top ten take 7.5% to 8.5%. The material sequenced was blood. Source of these receptors: a girl aged 2 to 9 with multiple sclerosis.

The chain has TRBV6-2 or TRBV6-3 and TRBJ2-7, with unresolved D. The CDR3 contains 14 residues. V was trimmed by 0 bases and J by 5 bases, leaving 11 bases between them. Germline V gene data show CDR1 as MNHEY and CDR2 as SVGEGT. CDR3 in amino acids: CASSYSTNGDEQYF. CDR3 sequence (DNA): TGTGCCAGCAGTTACTCGACGAACGGAGACGAGCAGTACTTC.

This chain joins TRBV28 and TRBJ1-2; the D gene is possibly TRBD1 (5 bases). Looked up from germline, CDR1 is MDHEN and CDR2 is SYDVKM. The CDR3 is 14 residues long. V shed 2 bases and J shed 4 bases, with 11 bases lying between them. CDR3 nucleotide sequence: TGTGCCAGCAGTTTACCGGGGGGACGCTATGGCTACACCTTC. Protein sequence: CASSLPGGRYGYTF.

This clonotype was detected a few times. This chain uses TRBV10-3 with TRBJ2-7, with D possibly called TRBD1 or TRBD2 (5 bases each). Trimming cost V 3 bases and J 3 bases, with 21 bases left between them. Germline V gene lookup returns CDR1 ENHRY and CDR2 SYGVKD. The CDR3 runs to 17 residues. CDR3 DNA: TGTGCCATCAGTGATTTTGGTTGGGGGAGACCGAGCTACGAGCAGTACTTC. Its translation is CAISDFGWGRPSYEQYF.

This chain connects TRBV3-1 to TRBJ2-5; a weak D match, TRBD2 (6 bases). The germline gives CDR1 LGHDT, CDR2 YNNKEL (reference sequence). This CDR3 contains 16 residues. Trimming pared 0 bases from V and 4 bases from J, leaving 15 bases between. The CDR3, as DNA: TGTGCCAGCAGCCAAGAGGGGGGTAGCCCCGGAGAGACCCAGTACTTC. Amino acids: CASSQEGGSPGETQYF.

The rearrangement links TRBV5-1 to TRBJ2-7; no clear D. Deletions cut 2 bases from V and 3 bases from J, with 9 bases between. This CDR3 has 13 residues. Germline lookup yields CDR1 SGHRS and CDR2 YFSETQ. The CDR3: CASSFSQIYEQYF. In DNA form, the CDR3 reads TGCGCCAGCAGCTTTTCACAGATCTACGAGCAGTACTTC.

This chain links TRBV11-2 with TRBJ2-7, with D tentatively TRBD1 or TRBD2 (5 bases each). The CDR3 extends over 15 amino acids. With 5 bases removed from V and 4 bases from J, the gap between germline ends came to 18 bases. Per the germline V gene, CDR1 is SGHAT and CDR2 is FQNNGV. CDR3 coding DNA: TGTGCCAGCAGCACGGGGAATGTGGGGCCTTACGAGCAGTACTTC. It yields the protein CASSTGNVGPYEQYF. Together with reference TRBV11-2 and TRBJ2-7, the CDR3 gives the full variable domain: EAGVAQSPRYKIIEKRQSVAFWCNPISGHATLYWYQQILGQGPKLLIQFQNNGVVDDSQLPKDRFSAERLKGVDSTLKIQPAKLEDSAVYLCASSTGNVGPYEQYFGPGTRLTVT.

The V gene is TRBV18, the J gene TRBJ1-2; D ambiguous. V was cut by 6 bases and J by 4 bases, with 12 bases left in between. The V gene's germline CDR1 is KGHSH and CDR2 LQKENI. There are 13 residues in the CDR3. The CDR3 bases are TGTGCCAGCTCCCGGCTGGCGCCCTATGGCTACACCTTC. Protein product: CASSRLAPYGYTF.

This clonotype was found once. The chain couples TRBV6-1 to TRBJ1-2, with D unresolved. Germline V gives CDR1 MNHNS, CDR2 SASEGT. V shed 3 bases and J shed 8 bases, with 4 bases lying between them. There are 10 residues in the CDR3. The CDR3 spells CASSESGYTF. The CDR3, as DNA: TGTGCCAGCAGTGAGTCCGGCTACACCTTC.

This chain connects TRBV20-1 to TRBJ2-7; D possibly corresponds to TRBD2 (6 bases). The end of the DNA is better explained by TRBJ2-5, so the J call may be wrong. There are 16 residues in the CDR3. Germline lookup yields CDR1 DFQATT and CDR2 SNEGSKA (reference sequence). The CDR3 region is CSAPSLALLQGETQYF. Written as DNA, the CDR3 is TGCAGTGCGCCATCCCTAGCGCTCCTCCAGGGAGAGACCCAGTACTTC.

This sequence joins TRBV7-9 and TRBJ2-3; TRBD2 matches 8 bases. The germline CDR1 and CDR2 sequences are SEHNR and FQNEAQ (reference sequence). The CDR3 has 16 residues. With 3 bases clipped from V and 1 base from J, the junction kept 6 bases outside the gene matches. For the CDR3, the DNA is TGTGCCAGCAGCTTTGGGACTAGGGCCGGCACAGATACGCAGTATTTT. It encodes CASSFGTRAGTDTQYF.

The chain joins TRBV28 to TRBJ1-4, with TRBD1 matching 8 bases. Trimming removed 3 bases from V and 6 bases from J; junction bases left unmatched: 6. This CDR3 region has 15 residues. Germline V gene data show CDR1 as MDHEN and CDR2 as SYDVKM. Written as DNA, the CDR3 is TGTGCCAGCAGTTTCCAGACAGGGGCCCATGAAAAACTGTTTTTT. Amino acid sequence: CASSFQTGAHEKLFF. Full variable domain (missing parts from reference TRBV28 and TRBJ1-4): DVKVTQSSRYLVKRTGEKVFLECVQDMDHENMFWYRQDPGLGLRLIYFSYDVKMKEKGDIPEGYSVSREKKERFSLILESASTNQTSMYLCASSFQTGAHEKLFFGSGTQLSVL.

V gene TRBV12-3 or TRBV12-4 combines with J gene TRBJ2-7; TRBD1 is a possible D gene (5 bases). The V end lost 1 base, the J end lost 6 bases, and 7 bases lay between the germline ends. This CDR3 region has 12 residues. The CDR3 DNA is TGTGCCAGCAGTTTAGAAGGGGTCGAGCAGTACTTC. It is translated as CASSLEGVEQYF.

This clonotype was counted a few times. The chain is built from TRBV10-3 and TRBJ2-7; 9 nucleotides match TRBD1. V lost 6 bases, J lost 3 bases, and 3 bases stayed unmatched. Germline CDR1 and CDR2: ENHRY and SYGVKD. The CDR3 runs 13 residues. For the CDR3, the DNA is TGTGCCATCAGCACGGGACAGGGCTACGAGCAGTACTTC. Protein sequence: CAISTGQGYEQYF.

The chain recombines TRBV5-1 with TRBJ2-5; 8 bases align to TRBD2. Trimming removed 4 bases from V and 4 bases from J; junction bases left unmatched: 3. Germline CDR1 SGHRS, CDR2 YFSETQ. The CDR3 covers 13 residues. The CDR3 DNA sequence: TGCGCCAGCAGCCCGGCGGGAGGAGAGACCCAGTACTTC. Amino acids: CASSPAGGETQYF.

The J gene is TRBJ2-7, the V gene TRBV7-9; TRBD2 aligns across 13 bases. V lost 5 bases and J lost 3; bases outside the gene matches: 4. Per germline, CDR1 SEHNR and CDR2 FQNEAQ (reference sequence). This CDR3 has 15 amino acids. For the CDR3, the DNA is TGTGCCAGCAGCAAACTAGCGGGGGGGCTCTACGAGCAGTACTTC. It is translated as CASSKLAGGLYEQYF.

This clonotype was detected ten times or more. J is TRBJ2-4 and V is TRBV20-1; D is unclear. Germline V gene lookup returns CDR1 DFQATT and CDR2 SNEGSKA (reference sequence). Trimming took off 3 bases at V and 0 bases at J, with 12 bases between the two ends. The CDR3 is 15 residues long. DNA for the CDR3: TGCAGTGCTAGTGGGCGGTTGGTAGCCAAAAACATTCAGTACTTC. Translating it yields CSASGRLVAKNIQYF.

V gene TRBV7-6 combines with J gene TRBJ2-5, with unresolved D. The CDR3 contains 14 residues. V was pared by 4 bases and J by 1 base, with 10 bases between. Per the germline V gene, CDR1 is SGHVS and CDR2 is FNYEAQ. The CDR3 DNA reads TGTGCCAGCAGCTACCAGACTGGCCAAGAGACCCAGTACTTC. Amino acid sequence: CASSYQTGQETQYF.

This clonotype was found a few times. The chain uses TRBV28 and TRBJ2-7; TRBD2 is a possible D gene (5 bases). The length of the CDR3 is 13 residues. Germline-derived CDR1 and CDR2 are MDHEN and SYDVKM. V was shortened by 4 bases and J by 1 base, with 8 bases between the two germline ends. The chain's CDR3 is CASSSQRSYEQYF. For the CDR3, the DNA is TGTGCCAGCAGTTCACAGCGGTCCTACGAGCAGTACTTC.

The chain recombines TRBV5-1 with TRBJ1-4, with D hard to call. Between the trimmed V and J ends, which lost 3 bases and 7 bases, there was a span of 10 bases. Looked up from germline, CDR1 is SGHRS and CDR2 is YFSETQ. CDR3 size: 13 residues. CDR3 coding DNA: TGCGCCAGCAGCTATAACAGCCGTGAAAAACTGTTTTTT. It translates to CASSYNSREKLFF.

Only a few counts were recorded for this clonotype. This chain uses TRBV5-1 with TRBJ1-6; D ambiguous. The germline V and J ends were trimmed by 8 bases and 7 bases, with 13 bases remaining between them. This CDR3 has 13 amino acids. The germline V gene encodes CDR1 SGHRS and CDR2 YFSETQ. In DNA, the CDR3 is TGCGCCAGAGTGTGGAGGAAAAATTCACCCCTCCACTTT. Its protein is CARVWRKNSPLHF. The whole variable domain, filled in from reference TRBV5-1 and TRBJ1-6, reads KAGVTQTPRYLIKTRGQQVTLSCSPISGHRSVSWYQQTPGQGLQFLFEYFSETQRNKGNFPGRFSGRQFSNSRSEMNVSTLELGDSALYLCARVWRKNSPLHFGNGTRLTVT.

CDR3 bases: TGTGCCAGCAGCTTTGCATACAGGGATTCCTACAATGAGCAGTTCTTC. Translation: CASSFAYRDSYNEQFF. The chain uses TRBV11-2 and TRBJ2-1, with D maybe TRBD1 (6 bases). CDR1 is SGHAT and CDR2 is FQNNGV in the germline V gene. CDR3 length equals 16 residues. With 3 bases removed from V and 1 base from J, the gap between germline ends came to 13 bases. The entire variable domain, with the rest obtained from reference TRBV11-2 and TRBJ2-1, is as follows: EAGVAQSPRYKIIEKRQSVAFWCNPISGHATLYWYQQILGQGPKLLIQFQNNGVVDDSQLPKDRFSAERLKGVDSTLKIQPAKLEDSAVYLCASSFAYRDSYNEQFFGPGTRLTVL.

There are a few counts of this clonotype. CDR3 DNA: TGTGCCAGCAGTGAAGGGCACCCAACTAGCGGCCAGAGCTCCTACAATGAGCAGTTCTTC. Translation: CASSEGHPTSGQSSYNEQFF. The V and J genes are TRBV6-1 and TRBJ2-1; 8 positions match TRBD2. V lost 1 base and J lost 0; bases outside the gene matches: 14. Germline lookup yields CDR1 MNHNS and CDR2 SASEGT. CDR3 length: 20 amino acids.

This clonotype was detected only a few times. The CDR3 region has the DNA TGTGCCAGCAGCCAGGCCACCACCGGGACTAGCGGGACTAATGAGCAGTTCTTC. Its translation is CASSQATTGTSGTNEQFF. The chain couples TRBV3-1 to TRBJ2-1; TRBD2 matches at 13 bases. The CDR3 consists of 18 residues. The trim removed 3 bases at V and 7 bases at J, leaving 12 bases unmatched. Germline CDR1 reads LGHDT; CDR2 reads YNNKEL (reference sequence).

This clonotype was seen only a few times. The gene calls are TRBV6-5 and TRBJ2-7; D gene unclear. Trimming removed 6 bases from V and 7 bases from J, with 10 bases in between. The germline V gene has CDR1 MNHEY and CDR2 SVGAGI. The CDR3 loop spans 11 amino acids. The CDR3 loop is CASRHPGEQYF. In DNA, the CDR3 is TGTGCCAGCAGACACCCCGGTGAGCAGTACTTC.

This clonotype was detected only a few times. The genes are TRBV20-1 and TRBJ2-7; 9 bases are a match to TRBD2. The CDR3 extends over 14 amino acids. V gave up 8 bases and J gave up 4 bases; unmatched junction bases: 12. Germline CDR1 is DFQATT and CDR2 is SNEGSKA (reference sequence). CDR3 amino acids: CSPQRASGIYEQYF. The CDR3 DNA is TGCAGTCCCCAGCGAGCTAGCGGGATATACGAGCAGTACTTC.

This clonotype appeared once. The junction departs from germline at one end; a sequencing error may be responsible. This chain links TRBV29-1 with TRBJ1-2; TRBD1 is a possible D gene (6 bases). Germline CDR1 reads SQVTM; CDR2 reads ANQGSEA. The CDR3 loop spans 12 amino acids. CDR3 region: CSASGVTDGCTF. For the CDR3, the DNA is TGCAGCGCCTCAGGGGTGACGGATGGCTGCACCTTC.

The rearrangement links TRBV5-1 to TRBJ2-7; TRBD2 might be the D (6 bases). Germline CDR1 is SGHRS and CDR2 is YFSETQ. This CDR3 has 15 amino acids. The ends were cut back, 2 bases at V and 0 bases at J, with 12 bases in the middle. The CDR3 bases are TGCGCCAGCAGCTTTGCCGCCGGGAGCTCCTACGAGCAGTACTTC. Its protein product is CASSFAAGSSYEQYF.